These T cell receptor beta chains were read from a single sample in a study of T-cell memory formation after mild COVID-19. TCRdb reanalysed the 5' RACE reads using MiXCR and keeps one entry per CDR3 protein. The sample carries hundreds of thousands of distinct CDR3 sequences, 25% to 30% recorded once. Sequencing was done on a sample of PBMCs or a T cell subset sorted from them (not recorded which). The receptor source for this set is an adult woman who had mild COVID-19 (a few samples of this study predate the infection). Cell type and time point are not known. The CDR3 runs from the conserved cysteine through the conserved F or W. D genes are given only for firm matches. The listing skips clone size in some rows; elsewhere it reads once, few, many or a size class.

cdr3_nt: TGTGCCAGCAGCTTAGAGGGAATTTTAGGTGGCTACACCTTC
cdr3_aa: CASSLEGILGGYTF
v_call: TRBV7-2
j_call: TRBJ1-2
clone_size: .
d_call: .

cdr3_nt: TGCAGCGTTGGGGACAGCCTGTCCTACGAGCAGTACTTC
cdr3_aa: CSVGDSLSYEQYF
v_call: TRBV29-1
j_call: TRBJ2-7
clone_size: .
d_call: TRBD1

cdr3_nt: TGTGCCAGCAGCTTAGCAGATAGCAATCAGCCCCAGCATTTT
cdr3_aa: CASSLADSNQPQHF
v_call: TRBV11-2
j_call: TRBJ1-5
clone_size: .
d_call: .

cdr3_nt: TGCAGCGTGGAATCCTTGAACACTGAAGCTTTCTTT
cdr3_aa: CSVESLNTEAFF
v_call: TRBV29-1
j_call: TRBJ1-1
clone_size: once
d_call: .

cdr3_nt: TGTGCCAGCAGCTGGCCGCCAGGCAGCGCCGGCCACGAGCAGTACTTC
cdr3_aa: CASSWPPGSAGHEQYF
v_call: TRBV7-2
j_call: TRBJ2-7
clone_size: .
d_call: .

cdr3_nt: TGTGCCAGCAAGGGGGACAGGGTGTCTACCGGGGAGCTGTTTTTT
cdr3_aa: CASKGDRVSTGELFF
v_call: TRBV7-8
j_call: TRBJ2-2
clone_size: .
d_call: TRBD1

cdr3_nt: TGCGCCAGCAGCCAGAACAGGGGGCCCGGGGCCAACGTCCTGACTTTC
cdr3_aa: CASSQNRGPGANVLTF
v_call: TRBV4-3
j_call: TRBJ2-6
clone_size: .
d_call: TRBD1

cdr3_nt: TGTGCCAGTAGCACCGGGCAGGGGCAAGGTCAGCCCCAGCATTTT
cdr3_aa: CASSTGQGQGQPQHF
v_call: TRBV19
j_call: TRBJ1-5
clone_size: .
d_call: .

cdr3_nt: TGTGCCAGCAGCCTCAACCTAGCGGGAGTGAACTACGAGCAGTACTTC
cdr3_aa: CASSLNLAGVNYEQYF
v_call: TRBV7-8
j_call: TRBJ2-7
clone_size: .
d_call: TRBD2

cdr3_nt: TGTGCCAGCAGCTTTAGTGGGGAAGAGACCCAGTACTTC
cdr3_aa: CASSFSGEETQYF
v_call: TRBV7-9
j_call: TRBJ2-5
clone_size: .
d_call: .

cdr3_nt: TGTGCCAGCAGCCCTGCTACTAGCGGGAGAGGTGGCGGGGAGCTGTTTTTT
cdr3_aa: CASSPATSGRGGGELFF
v_call: TRBV4-2
j_call: TRBJ2-2
clone_size: many
d_call: TRBD2

cdr3_nt: TGTGCCAGCAGCGGGACGGCCTCCTACAATGAGCAGTTCTTC
cdr3_aa: CASSGTASYNEQFF
v_call: TRBV7-8
j_call: TRBJ2-1
clone_size: once
d_call: .

cdr3_nt: TGTGCCAGCAGCTTAAGCGTGCCGCTCCTCTATGGCTACACCTTC
cdr3_aa: CASSLSVPLLYGYTF
v_call: TRBV5-6
j_call: TRBJ1-2
clone_size: few
d_call: .

cdr3_nt: TGTGCCACCAGTGATTTCCGTGGTGGGCCCCAGTACTTC
cdr3_aa: CATSDFRGGPQYF
v_call: TRBV24-1
j_call: TRBJ2-5
clone_size: few
d_call: .

cdr3_nt: TGCGCCAGCAGCCCAGGACAGATGGGCCCAGATACGCAGTATTTT
cdr3_aa: CASSPGQMGPDTQYF
v_call: TRBV4-1
j_call: TRBJ2-3
clone_size: .
d_call: .

cdr3_nt: TGCAGCCCCGTAGTTGTTACTGAAGCTTTCTTT
cdr3_aa: CSPVVVTEAFF
v_call: TRBV29-1
j_call: TRBJ1-1
clone_size: few
d_call: .

cdr3_nt: TGTGCCAGCAGCGTAGGTGGGGGATTGAGCACTGAAGCTTTCTTT
cdr3_aa: CASSVGGGLSTEAFF
v_call: TRBV9
j_call: TRBJ1-1
clone_size: .
d_call: .

cdr3_nt: TGCGCCAGCAGCTTCGACAGGGGGGCAGATACGCAGTATTTT
cdr3_aa: CASSFDRGADTQYF
v_call: TRBV5-1
j_call: TRBJ2-3
clone_size: few
d_call: TRBD1

cdr3_nt: TGTGCCAGCAGCCAACAGGGCTCCTACGAGCAGTACTTC
cdr3_aa: CASSQQGSYEQYF
v_call: TRBV7-3
j_call: TRBJ2-7
clone_size: few
d_call: .

cdr3_nt: TGTGCCAGCAGCTTAGCAGGGGCGCTTGGAAACACCATATATTTT
cdr3_aa: CASSLAGALGNTIYF
v_call: TRBV7-6
j_call: TRBJ1-3
clone_size: .
d_call: .

cdr3_nt: TGCGCCAGCAGCCAAGATAAGGGCAGAGGGGGCTATGGCTACACCTTC
cdr3_aa: CASSQDKGRGGYGYTF
v_call: TRBV4-1
j_call: TRBJ1-2
clone_size: .
d_call: .

cdr3_nt: TGCAGTGCTAGAGGGGACAGGGGTGTTAGGCAGCCCCAGCATTTT
cdr3_aa: CSARGDRGVRQPQHF
v_call: TRBV20-1
j_call: TRBJ1-5
clone_size: .
d_call: TRBD1